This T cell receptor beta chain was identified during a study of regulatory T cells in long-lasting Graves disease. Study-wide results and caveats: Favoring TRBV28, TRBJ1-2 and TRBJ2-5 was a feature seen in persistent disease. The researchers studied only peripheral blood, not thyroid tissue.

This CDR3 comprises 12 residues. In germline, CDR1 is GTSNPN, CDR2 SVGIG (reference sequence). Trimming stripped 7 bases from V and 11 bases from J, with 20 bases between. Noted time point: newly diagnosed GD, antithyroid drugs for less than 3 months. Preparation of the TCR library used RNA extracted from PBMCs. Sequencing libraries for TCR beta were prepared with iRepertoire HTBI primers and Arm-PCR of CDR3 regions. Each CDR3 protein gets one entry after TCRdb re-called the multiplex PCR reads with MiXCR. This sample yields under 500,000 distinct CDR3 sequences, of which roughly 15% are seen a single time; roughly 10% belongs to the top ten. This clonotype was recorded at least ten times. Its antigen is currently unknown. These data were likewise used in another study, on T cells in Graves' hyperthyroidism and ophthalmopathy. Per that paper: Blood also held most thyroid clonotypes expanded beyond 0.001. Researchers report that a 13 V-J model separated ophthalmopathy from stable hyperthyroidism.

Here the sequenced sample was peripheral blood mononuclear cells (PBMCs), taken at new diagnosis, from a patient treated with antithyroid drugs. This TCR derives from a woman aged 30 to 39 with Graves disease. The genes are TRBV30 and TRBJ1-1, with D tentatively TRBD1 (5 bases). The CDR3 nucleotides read TGTGCCTCAGGCCTTGATGGGGCCCGGGCTTTCTTT. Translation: CASGLDGARAFF.